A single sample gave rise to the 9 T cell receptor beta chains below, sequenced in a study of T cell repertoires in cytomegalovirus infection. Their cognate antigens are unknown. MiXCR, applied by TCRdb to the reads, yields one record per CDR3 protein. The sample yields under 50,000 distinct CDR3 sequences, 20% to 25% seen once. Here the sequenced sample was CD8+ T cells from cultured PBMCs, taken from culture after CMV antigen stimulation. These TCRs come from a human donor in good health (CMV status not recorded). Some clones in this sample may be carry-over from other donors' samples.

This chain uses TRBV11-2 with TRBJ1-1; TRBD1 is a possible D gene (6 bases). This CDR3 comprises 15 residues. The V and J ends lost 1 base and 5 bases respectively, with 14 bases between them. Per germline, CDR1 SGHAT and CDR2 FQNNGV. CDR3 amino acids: CASSLGPGGGTEAFF. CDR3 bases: TGTGCCAGCAGCTTAGGCCCGGGGGGCGGGACTGAAGCTTTCTTT.

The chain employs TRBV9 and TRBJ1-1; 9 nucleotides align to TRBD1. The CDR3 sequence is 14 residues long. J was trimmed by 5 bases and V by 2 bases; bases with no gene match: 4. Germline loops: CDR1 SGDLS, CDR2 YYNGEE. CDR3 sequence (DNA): TGTGCCAGCAGCGTGGGACAGGGCGGGACTGAAGCTTTCTTT. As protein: CASSVGQGGTEAFF. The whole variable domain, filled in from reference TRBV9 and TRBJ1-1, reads DSGVTQTPKHLITATGQRVTLRCSPRSGDLSVYWYQQSLDQGLQFLIQYYNGEERAKGNILERFSAQQFPDLHSELNLSSLELGDSALYFCASSVGQGGTEAFFGQGTRLTVV.

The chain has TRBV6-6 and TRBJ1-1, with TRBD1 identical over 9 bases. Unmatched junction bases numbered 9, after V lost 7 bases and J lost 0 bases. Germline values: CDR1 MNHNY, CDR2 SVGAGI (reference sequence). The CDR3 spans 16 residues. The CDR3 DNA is TGTGCCAGCAACGCCGGGACAGGGTATCTGAACACTGAAGCTTTCTTT. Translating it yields CASNAGTGYLNTEAFF.

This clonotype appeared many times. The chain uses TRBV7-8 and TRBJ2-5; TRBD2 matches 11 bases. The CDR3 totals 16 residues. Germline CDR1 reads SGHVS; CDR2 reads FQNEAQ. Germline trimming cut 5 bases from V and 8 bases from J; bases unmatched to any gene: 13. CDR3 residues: CASSHPLGLAARTQYF. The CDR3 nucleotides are TGTGCCAGCAGCCACCCCCTGGGACTAGCGGCCAGAACCCAGTACTTC. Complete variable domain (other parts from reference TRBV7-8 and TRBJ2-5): GAGVSQSPRYKVAKRGQDVALRCDPISGHVSLFWYQQALGQGPEFLTYFQNEAQLDKSGLPSDRFFAERPEGSVSTLKIQRTQQEDSAVYLCASSHPLGLAARTQYFGPGTRLLVL.

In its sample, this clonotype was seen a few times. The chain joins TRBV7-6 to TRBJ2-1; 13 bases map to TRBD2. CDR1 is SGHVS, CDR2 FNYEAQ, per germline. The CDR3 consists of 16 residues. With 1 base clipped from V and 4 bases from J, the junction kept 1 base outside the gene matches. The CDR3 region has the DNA TGTGCCAGCAGCTTAGAACTAGCGGGAGGGTACAATGAGCAGTTCTTC. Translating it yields CASSLELAGGYNEQFF. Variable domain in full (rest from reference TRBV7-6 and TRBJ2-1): GAGVSQSPRYKVTKRGQDVALRCDPISGHVSLYWYRQALGQGPEFLTYFNYEAQQDKSGLPNDRFSAERPEGSISTLTIQRTEQRDSAMYRCASSLELAGGYNEQFFGPGTRLTVL.

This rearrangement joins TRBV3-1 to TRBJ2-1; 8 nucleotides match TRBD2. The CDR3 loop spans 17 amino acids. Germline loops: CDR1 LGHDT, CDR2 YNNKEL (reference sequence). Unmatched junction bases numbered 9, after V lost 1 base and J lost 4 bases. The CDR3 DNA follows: TGTGCCAGCAGCCAAGCCTCCGGGGGGGCGCTTTACAATGAGCAGTTCTTC. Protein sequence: CASSQASGGALYNEQFF.

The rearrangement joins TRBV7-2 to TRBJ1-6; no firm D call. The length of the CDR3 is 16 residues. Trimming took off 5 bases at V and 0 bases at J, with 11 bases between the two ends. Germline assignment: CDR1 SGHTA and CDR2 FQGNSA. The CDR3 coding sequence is TGTGCCAGCAGCCCCCGGGCCAACTCCTATAATTCACCCCTCCACTTT. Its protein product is CASSPRANSYNSPLHF.

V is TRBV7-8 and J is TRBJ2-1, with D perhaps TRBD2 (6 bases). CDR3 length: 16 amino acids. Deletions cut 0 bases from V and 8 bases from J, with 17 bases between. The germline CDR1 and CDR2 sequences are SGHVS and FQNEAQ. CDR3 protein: CASSLAVRTGAYEQFF. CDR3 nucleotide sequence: TGTGCCAGCAGCTTAGCGGTTAGGACGGGAGCCTATGAGCAGTTCTTC.

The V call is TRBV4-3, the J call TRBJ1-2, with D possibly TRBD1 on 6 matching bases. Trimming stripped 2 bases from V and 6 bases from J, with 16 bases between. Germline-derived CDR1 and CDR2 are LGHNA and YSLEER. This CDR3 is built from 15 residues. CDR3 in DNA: TGCGCCAGCAGCCAACGAAAGGACAGAGTGGATGGCTACACCTTC. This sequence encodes CASSQRKDRVDGYTF.